These 18 T cell receptor beta chains came from one sample sequenced in a study of cytotoxic CD8 clonotypes in ibrutinib-treated CLL. Data came from immunoSEQ multiplex PCR; TCRdb stores just in-frame clones and leaves some out. Found here are approximately 190,000 clones, 60% to 80% of them singletons; the top ten hold roughly 11%. The source material was PBMCs, sampled after 12 months of ibrutinib treatment. These receptors originate from a human donor with chronic lymphocytic leukemia.

The chain links TRBV15 to TRBJ2-7; TRBD2 matches at 10 bases. The germline gives CDR1 LNHNV, CDR2 YYDKDF (reference sequence). V was pared by 5 bases and J by 3 bases, with 1 base of the junction left unmatched. The CDR3 consists of 13 residues. The chain's CDR3 is CATSLAGGYEQYF. In DNA, the CDR3 is TGTGCCACCAGCTTAGCGGGGGGCTACGAGCAGTACTTC.

The rearrangement joins TRBV6-6 to TRBJ2-2, with D possibly TRBD2 on 5 matching bases. With 10 bases removed from V and 8 bases from J, the gap between germline ends came to 14 bases. The CDR3 is 12 residues long. Germline loops: CDR1 MNHNY, CDR2 SVGAGI (reference sequence). This chain's CDR3 is CATTGSRGELFF. CDR3 sequence (DNA): TGTGCCACAACGGGGTCAAGGGGGGAGCTGTTTTTT.

This chain uses TRBV5-4 with TRBJ1-2, with TRBD1 matching 11 bases. The CDR3 runs to 14 residues. The germline gives CDR1 SGHNT, CDR2 YYREEE (reference sequence). The ends lost 1 base at V and 10 bases at J; junction bases unmatched: 6. In nucleotides, the CDR3 is TGTGCCAGCAGCTTGATCGGGACAGGGGGTACCTACACCTTC. Translation: CASSLIGTGGTYTF.

V usage is TRBV4-1 and J usage is TRBJ2-7, with D perhaps given as TRBD1 or TRBD2 (5 bases each). The V and J ends lost 5 bases and 0 bases respectively, with 17 bases between them. CDR3 length equals 16 residues. From germline, CDR1 is MGHRA and CDR2 YSYEKL. CDR3 in DNA: TGCGCCAGCAGCGCCATCCCGGGACCCAGCTCCTACGAGCAGTACTTC. Protein: CASSAIPGPSSYEQYF.

This chain uses TRBV7-9 with TRBJ2-7; 8 nucleotides agree with TRBD1. CDR1 and CDR2 (germline): SEHNR, FQNEAQ (reference sequence). CDR3 length: 12 amino acids. Losses at the gene ends were 3 bases for V and 6 bases for J; bases not matched to a gene: 1. The CDR3 here is CASSFTGGEQYF. The CDR3 DNA is TGTGCCAGCAGCTTCACAGGGGGCGAGCAGTACTTC.

This clone is classed as medium-sized (0.01 to 0.1%). CDR3: CASSEGRVYPGELFF. For the CDR3, the DNA is TGTGCCAGCAGTGAGGGCAGGGTGTATCCCGGGGAGCTGTTTTTT. The rearrangement links TRBV2 to TRBJ2-2, with a tentative D call TRBD1 (5 bases). Trimming removed 3 bases from V and 6 bases from J, with 14 bases in between. Germline-derived CDR1 and CDR2 are SNHLY and FYNNEI. The CDR3 is made up of 15 amino acids.

This sequence joins TRBV11-2 and TRBJ1-2; tentative D call: TRBD1 (5 bases). The CDR3 has 16 residues. Germline loops: CDR1 SGHAT, CDR2 FQNNGV. V was pared by 0 bases and J by 4 bases, with 15 bases between. CDR3 loop: CASSLDVRGSSYGYTF. The CDR3 DNA reads as TGTGCCAGCAGCTTAGATGTCCGGGGCAGCAGCTATGGCTACACCTTC.

This chain joins TRBV5-1 and TRBJ2-4; D possibly matches TRBD1 or TRBD2 (5 bases each). V was trimmed by 4 bases and J by 6 bases, leaving 14 bases between them. The V gene's germline CDR1 is SGHRS and CDR2 YFSETQ. This CDR3 contains 14 residues. For the CDR3, the DNA is TGCGCCAGCAGCGGTGGGACCCAGGGAAACATTCAGTACTTC. This encodes CASSGGTQGNIQYF.

V usage is TRBV5-1 and J usage is TRBJ2-5; 9 nucleotides align to TRBD2. The CDR3 length is 14 residues. V was pared by 4 bases and J by 4 bases, with 5 bases of the junction left unmatched. The V gene's germline CDR1 is SGHRS and CDR2 YFSETQ. CDR3 in DNA: TGCGCCAGCAGCCTAGGACTAGCGTTAGAGACCCAGTACTTC. Its translation: CASSLGLALETQYF. The whole variable domain, filled in from reference TRBV5-1 and TRBJ2-5, reads KAGVTQTPRYLIKTRGQQVTLSCSPISGHRSVSWYQQTPGQGLQFLFEYFSETQRNKGNFPGRFSGRQFSNSRSEMNVSTLELGDSALYLCASSLGLALETQYFGPGTRLLVL.

The gene calls are TRBV19 and TRBJ2-7, with D tentatively TRBD1 or TRBD2 (5 bases each). The CDR3 extends over 14 amino acids. V was clipped by 3 bases and J by 3 bases, with 12 bases between them. Germline-derived CDR1 and CDR2 are LNHDA and SQIVND (reference sequence). CDR3 nucleotides: TGTGCCAGTAGTATGGGACCCGGGATCTACGAGCAGTACTTC. It yields the protein CASSMGPGIYEQYF.

This clone was seen a few times. This chain joins TRBV5-8 and TRBJ2-1; D call uncertain. The CDR3 is made up of 13 amino acids. Trimming pared 4 bases from V and 5 bases from J, leaving 10 bases between. Germline loops: CDR1 SGHTS, CDR2 YDEGEE. CDR3: CASSRPQHNEQFF. The DNA of the CDR3 is TGTGCCAGCAGCCGCCCCCAGCACAATGAGCAGTTCTTC.

J is TRBJ2-5 and V is TRBV2, with 10 bases that match TRBD2. V shed 8 bases and J 5 bases; nucleotides not matched to a gene: 14. The CDR3 has 16 amino acids. CDR1 SNHLY and CDR2 FYNNEI come from the germline V gene. CDR3 bases: TGTGCCAGCTTTTTCCTTAGAAGCGGGAGGGGTGAGACCCAGTACTTC. Translated, it gives CASFFLRSGRGETQYF. The entire variable domain, with the rest obtained from reference TRBV2 and TRBJ2-5, is as follows: EPEVTQTPSHQVTQMGQEVILRCVPISNHLYFYWYRQILGQKVEFLVSFYNNEISEKSEIFDDQFSVERPDGSNFTLKIRSTKLEDSAMYFCASFFLRSGRGETQYFGPGTRLLVL.

The count of this clone is one. The genes are TRBV7-9 and TRBJ2-3; possible D gene TRBD2, 7 bases. The germline V and J ends were trimmed by 3 bases and 4 bases, with 17 bases remaining between them. This CDR3 has 16 residues. CDR1 and CDR2 (germline): SEHNR, FQNEAQ (reference sequence). The CDR3, as DNA: TGTGCCAGCAGCTTGGGTTCCGCGGGGGCCTCAGATACGCAGTATTTT. Protein: CASSLGSAGASDTQYF.

This rearrangement joins TRBV27 to TRBJ2-5; D remains unclear. This CDR3 region has 14 residues. V lost 2 bases to trimming and J lost 4 bases, with 11 bases between them. The germline V gene has CDR1 MNHEY and CDR2 SMNVEV (reference sequence). The CDR3 reads CASSLLNRRETQYF. The DNA of the CDR3 is TGTGCCAGCAGTTTACTGAATCGTCGAGAGACCCAGTACTTC.

The rearrangement joins TRBV9 to TRBJ2-5; the match to TRBD1 covers 7 bases. CDR1 is SGDLS, CDR2 YYNGEE, per germline. The CDR3 covers 17 residues. V shed 0 bases, J shed 4 bases, and the junction held 12 bases outside the gene matches. Here the CDR3 DNA reads TGTGCCAGCAGCGTAGGGACAGGATGGGATACGGTAGAGACCCAGTACTTC. It is translated as CASSVGTGWDTVETQYF.

The chain carries TRBV7-9 and TRBJ2-2; no clear D gene. Germline assignment: CDR1 SEHNR and CDR2 FQNEAQ (reference sequence). The CDR3 loop spans 16 amino acids. V lost 2 bases to trimming and J lost 0 bases, with 10 bases between them. The CDR3 DNA sequence: TGTGCCAGCAGCTTATTAAGGGTGGCGAACACCGGGGAGCTGTTTTTT. Protein: CASSLLRVANTGELFF. Complete variable domain (other parts from reference TRBV7-9 and TRBJ2-2): DTGVSQNPRHKITKRGQNVTFRCDPISEHNRLYWYRQTLGQGPEFLTYFQNEAQLEKSRLLSDRFSAERPKGSFSTLEIQRTEQGDSAMYLCASSLLRVANTGELFFGEGSRLTVL.

This clone was seen a handful of times. The V gene is TRBV27, the J gene TRBJ2-7; 7 nucleotides match TRBD1. The CDR3 totals 16 residues. Germline assignment: CDR1 MNHEY and CDR2 SMNVEV (reference sequence). V was clipped by 5 bases and J by 2 bases; unmatched bases: 12. Written as DNA, the CDR3 is TGTGCCAGCAGTCCTCTACCTGGACAGGCGACCTACGAGCAGTACTTC. Protein product: CASSPLPGQATYEQYF.

The chain employs TRBV4-1 and TRBJ1-3; D unclear. Germline V gives CDR1 MGHRA, CDR2 YSYEKL. The V gene lost 4 bases and the J gene lost 4 bases, with 5 bases spanning the gap. This CDR3 spans 12 amino acids. CDR3 bases: TGCGCCAGCAGCCCACGAGGAAACACCATATATTTT. Amino acid sequence: CASSPRGNTIYF.